This T cell receptor (beta chain) emerged from a study of blood T cell repertoires in COVID-19. About the research overall: The United States, Italy and Spain supplied acute and convalescent COVID-19 samples. Sources were T cells, B-cell-depleted T cells, or PBMCs; the material itself was cDNA or gDNA.

The authors' processing: Amplified reference gene primers provided the basis for estimating nucleated cell counts. Data came from immunoSEQ multiplex PCR; TCRdb stores just in-frame clones and leaves some out. That table furnishes V, J and clone size, whereas the DNA furnished D and trimming. The sample contains under 250,000 clones, 80% to 85% of which appear only once. V lost 0 bases to trimming and J lost 5 bases, with 13 bases between them. Per the germline V gene, CDR1 is LGHNA and CDR2 is YNFKEQ. The CDR3 is made up of 16 amino acids. The chain recombines TRBV4-2 with TRBJ2-2, with D possibly being TRBD1 (5 bases). The material sequenced was peripheral blood. This TCR was recovered from a middle-aged man with active or convalescent COVID-19. CDR3 sequence (DNA): TGTGCCAGCAGCCAAGAGGGGCCTAGACGAACCGGGGAGCTGTTTTTT. Residues: CASSQEGPRRTGELFF.